The 15 T cell receptor beta chains below were found in one sample sequenced in a study of T cells in Graves' hyperthyroidism and ophthalmopathy. Researchers took RNA transcripts and amplified the TCR beta CDR3 regions from them. First-round RT-PCR of the TCR CDR3 relied on the HTBI primer set. A single record per CDR3 protein comes from TCRdb applying MiXCR to the multiplex PCR reads. The table has approximately 380,000 distinct CDR3 sequences, 18% seen once; the top ten hold 35% to 45%. The sample consisted of blood. All receptors derive from a man in his late teens or twenties with Graves' ophthalmopathy.

This clonotype has a count of ten or more. This rearrangement joins TRBV12-3 or TRBV12-4 to TRBJ1-5; possible D gene TRBD1, 5 bases. The CDR3 runs to 16 residues. V lost 4 bases, J lost 2 bases, and 15 bases lay in between. CDR3 amino acids: CASSSLRGGGNQPQHF. The DNA of the CDR3 is TGTGCCAGCAGTTCACTCCGGGGGGGGGGCAATCAGCCCCAGCATTTT.

This clonotype was seen repeatedly, ten times or more. The rearrangement joins TRBV25-1 to TRBJ2-7; D ambiguous. Germline lookup yields CDR1 MGHDK and CDR2 SYGVNS. V shed 4 bases and J shed 4 bases, with 11 bases lying between them. CDR3 length: 13 residues. The CDR3 bases are TGTGCCAGCAGTGGGAAAGGCCATTACGAGCAGTACTTC. It specifies CASSGKGHYEQYF.

This rearrangement joins TRBV10-2 to TRBJ2-3; possible D gene TRBD2, 7 bases. Germline CDR1 and CDR2: WSHSY and SAAADI. The CDR3 spans 15 residues. Trimming took 3 bases from V and 5 from J, leaving 15 bases between them. The CDR3 spells CASSETAGAVDTQYF. The DNA of the CDR3 is TGCGCCAGCAGTGAAACGGCGGGGGCGGTAGATACGCAGTATTTT.

This clonotype was observed many times. This chain links TRBV11-2 with TRBJ2-3; no reliable D call. The CDR3 has 18 residues. The germline CDR1 and CDR2 sequences are SGHAT and FQNNGV. Trimming left V 2 bases short and J 7 bases short, with 25 bases between. The CDR3 DNA is TGTGCCAGCAGCTTAAAGATTCGGACGGTCGTTTGGGGATATACGCAGTATTTT. As protein: CASSLKIRTVVWGYTQYF.

This clonotype has more than one count but fewer than ten. V is TRBV9 and J is TRBJ1-2; D gene ambiguous. CDR1 and CDR2 from the germline V gene are SGDLS and YYNGEE. The CDR3 sequence is 15 residues long. V was pared by 0 bases and J by 0 bases, with 9 bases between. CDR3 nucleotides: TGTGCCAGCAGCGTAGGGCCGACTTCTAACTATGGCTACACCTTC. This gives the protein CASSVGPTSNYGYTF.

In this sample, this clonotype turned up many times. The V call is TRBV12-3 or TRBV12-4, the J call TRBJ2-5; the D gene is possibly TRBD2 (6 bases). V gave up 5 bases and J gave up 5 bases, with 12 bases separating them. This CDR3 spans 13 amino acids. For the CDR3, the DNA is TGTGCCAGCAGTACTACTAGCCACGAGACCCAGTACTTC. As protein: CASSTTSHETQYF.

At least ten counts were recorded for this clonotype. The chain carries TRBV6-1 and TRBJ1-5, with 8 bases matching TRBD1. Germline V CDR1 and CDR2: MNHNS, SASEGT. The CDR3 has 18 residues. Trimming removed 5 bases from V and 2 bases from J; junction bases left unmatched: 14. CDR3 coding DNA: TGTGCCAGCAGTTCCCCAACAATCACAGGGGGGGGCAATCAGCCCCAGCATTTT. Its protein product is CASSSPTITGGGNQPQHF.

Ten or more counts support this clonotype. The chain has TRBV20-1 and TRBJ2-7, with TRBD1 identical over 8 bases. The CDR3 length is 13 residues. V trimming: 5 bases; J trimming: 7 bases; junction bases outside the gene matches: 10. Germline lookup yields CDR1 DFQATT and CDR2 SNEGSKA (reference sequence). Here the CDR3 DNA reads TGCAGTGCTTTAGGACAGGGTGGAGGGGAGCAGTACTTC. This gives the protein CSALGQGGGEQYF.

This clonotype was recorded a few times. For the CDR3, the DNA is TGTGCCAGCCGGGACAGGGATAGCAATCAGCCCCAGCATTTT. Translation gives CASRDRDSNQPQHF. This rearrangement joins TRBV2 to TRBJ1-5; 9 bases line up with TRBD1. There are 14 residues in the CDR3. After removal of 8 bases from V and 0 bases from J, the junction contained 2 bases not matched to a gene. Germline CDR1 is SNHLY and CDR2 is FYNNEI.

J is TRBJ2-7 and V is TRBV6-1, with D possibly being TRBD1 or TRBD2 (5 bases each). V was trimmed by 7 bases and J by 0 bases, leaving 16 bases between them. The CDR3 loop spans 15 amino acids. Germline CDR1 reads MNHNS; CDR2 reads SASEGT. CDR3 in amino acids: CASTRVGASSYEQYF. The CDR3 coding sequence is TGTGCCAGCACAAGGGTCGGGGCCTCCTCCTACGAGCAGTACTTC.

The chain recombines TRBV7-9 with TRBJ1-5; the D gene is possibly TRBD1 (5 bases). This CDR3 comprises 16 residues. V was shortened by 1 base and J by 0 bases, with 10 bases between the two germline ends. Germline values: CDR1 SEHNR, CDR2 FQNEAQ (reference sequence). This CDR3 reads CASSLGRGFSNQPQHF. The DNA of the CDR3 is TGTGCCAGCAGCTTAGGGCGGGGGTTTAGCAATCAGCCCCAGCATTTT. The full variable domain, in which reference TRBV7-9 and TRBJ1-5 provide the parts outside the CDR3, is DTGVSQNPRHKITKRGQNVTFRCDPISEHNRLYWYRQTLGQGPEFLTYFQNEAQLEKSRLLSDRFSAERPKGSFSTLEIQRTEQGDSAMYLCASSLGRGFSNQPQHFGDGTRLSIL.

This clonotype was observed at least ten times. J is TRBJ1-1 and V is TRBV3-1, with D uncertain. Deletions cut 4 bases from V and 1 base from J, with 10 bases between. Germline V gives CDR1 LGHDT, CDR2 YNNKEL (reference sequence). This CDR3 contains 14 residues. This CDR3 reads CASSLSGSNTEAFF. The CDR3 nucleotides read TGTGCCAGCAGCCTCTCCGGGTCGAACACTGAAGCTTTCTTT. Supplemented by reference TRBV3-1 and TRBJ1-1, the full variable domain reads DTAVSQTPKYLVTQMGNDKSIKCEQNLGHDTMYWYKQDSKKFLKIMFSYNNKELIINETVPNRFSPKSPDKAHLNLHINSLELGDSAVYFCASSLSGSNTEAFFGQGTRLTVV.

This chain joins TRBV18 and TRBJ1-1; D not resolved. The V and J ends lost 0 bases and 4 bases respectively, with 9 bases between them. The germline CDR1 and CDR2 sequences are KGHSH and LQKENI. The CDR3 spans 14 residues. In DNA form, the CDR3 reads TGTGCCAGCTCACCACCGACGGTGCCCACTGAAGCTTTCTTT. Its protein product is CASSPPTVPTEAFF.

This chain uses TRBV2 with TRBJ2-1; D unresolved. Trimming removed 6 bases at V and 5 bases at J, with 8 bases between. The germline V gene encodes CDR1 SNHLY and CDR2 FYNNEI. The CDR3 is 12 amino acids. The CDR3, as DNA: TGTGCCAGCAGGCCACAGCACAATGAGCAGTTCTTC. Translation gives CASRPQHNEQFF.

This clonotype was seen at least ten times. The gene calls are TRBV28 and TRBJ2-2; 8 nucleotides line up with TRBD2. Trimming cost V 3 bases and J 3 bases; bases outside gene matches: 12. The CDR3 spans 18 residues. From germline, CDR1 is MDHEN and CDR2 SYDVKM. The CDR3 is CASSFGRGGVWDTGELFF. CDR3 nucleotide sequence: TGTGCCAGCAGTTTTGGCCGGGGGGGGGTATGGGACACCGGGGAGCTGTTTTTT.